The 30 T cell receptor beta chains given below trace back to one sample, sequenced in a study of cytomegalovirus exposure and HLA in healthy donors. Researchers ran the PCR with 60 Vbeta and 13 Jbeta primers. Assay: immunoSEQ multiplex PCR; the TCRdb copy retains only in-frame clones and omits some. The sample records 90,000 to 140,000 clones, over 65% being singletons. What was sequenced was PBMCs. These receptor sequences come from a man aged 35-49 years in good health and CMV-seropositive.

The gene calls are TRBV19 and TRBJ1-2; 11 nucleotides match TRBD1. This CDR3 region has 16 residues. Germline V gene lookup returns CDR1 LNHDA and CDR2 SQIVND (reference sequence). The V and J ends lost 4 bases and 8 bases, in that order; junction bases with no gene match: 12. The CDR3 nucleotides are TGTGCCAGTAGTACCACAGGGGGGGACAGGGGGTACGGCTACACCTTC. It codes for CASSTTGGDRGYGYTF.

The rearrangement uses TRBV19 and TRBJ1-1; possibly TRBD1 for D (6 bases). CDR3 length: 12 residues. The V gene lost 10 bases and the J gene lost 11 bases, with 20 bases spanning the gap. From germline, CDR1 is LNHDA and CDR2 SQIVND (reference sequence). CDR3 in amino acids: CATKASRTEAFF. The CDR3 coding sequence is TGTGCCACGAAAGCTAGTAGGACAGAGGCTTTCTTT. Drawing the rest from reference TRBV19 and TRBJ1-1, the complete variable domain is DGGITQSPKYLFRKEGQNVTLSCEQNLNHDAMYWYRQDPGQGLRLIYYSQIVNDFQKGDIAEGYSVSREKKESFPLTVTSAQKNPTAFYLCATKASRTEAFFGQGTRLTVV.

The chain combines TRBV6-1 with TRBJ2-4; D may be TRBD1 (6 bases). With 7 bases removed from V and 4 bases from J, the gap between germline ends came to 17 bases. This CDR3 comprises 15 residues. Per the germline V gene, CDR1 is MNHNS and CDR2 is SASEGT. This CDR3 reads CASNPTGPPKNIQYF. CDR3 bases: TGTGCCAGCAACCCGACAGGCCCTCCTAAAAACATTCAGTACTTC.

This clone was counted only a few times. The chain uses TRBV7-8 and TRBJ2-7, with TRBD1 as a possible D gene (7 bases). Germline loops: CDR1 SGHVS, CDR2 FQNEAQ. V dropped 5 bases and J dropped 2 bases, with 10 bases sitting between them. This CDR3 region has 13 residues. The CDR3 sequence: CASSAGQPYEQYF. The CDR3 DNA sequence: TGTGCCAGCAGCGCGGGACAGCCCTACGAGCAGTACTTC.

This clone was observed a few times. The rearrangement uses TRBV10-3 and TRBJ2-1, with 8 bases identical to TRBD2. Germline CDR1 is ENHRY and CDR2 is SYGVKD. CDR3 length equals 15 residues. With V trimmed by 3 bases and J by 4 bases, 5 bases remained unmatched. CDR3 loop: CAISDTGGRYNEQFF. The CDR3, as DNA: TGTGCCATCAGTGATACGGGGGGGCGTTACAATGAGCAGTTCTTC.

V gene TRBV21-1 combines with J gene TRBJ2-6; the D segment call TRBD1 is taken from the table without a DNA check. TRBV21-1 constitutes a pseudogene. CDR3 length: 21 residues. The DNA of the CDR3 is TGTGCCAGCAGCACAGAGAGGGGTGGCAGGGGGCTGGACACTGGGGCCAACGTCCTGACTTTC. This sequence encodes CASSTERGGRGLDTGANVLTF.

This clone was counted once. This rearrangement joins TRBV4-1 to TRBJ2-7; D gene uncertain. V was trimmed by 1 base and J by 3 bases, leaving 7 bases between them. Germline V gene sequence: CDR1 MGHRA, CDR2 YSYEKL. This CDR3 is 13 amino acids long. This CDR3 is CASSQAFLYEQYF. The CDR3 coding sequence is TGCGCCAGCAGCCAAGCTTTCCTCTACGAGCAGTACTTC.

The rearrangement uses TRBV5-8 and TRBJ2-1; no firm D call. Germline V CDR1 and CDR2: SGHTS, YDEGEE. Deletions cut 0 bases from V and 7 bases from J, with 5 bases between. The CDR3 consists of 12 residues. CDR3 loop: CASSLDGNEQFF. CDR3 bases: TGTGCCAGCAGCTTGGACGGGAATGAGCAGTTCTTC.

V usage is TRBV27 and J usage is TRBJ1-5, with unresolved D. Trimming left V 5 bases short and J 3 bases short, with 14 bases between. The germline V gene encodes CDR1 MNHEY and CDR2 SMNVEV (reference sequence). The length of the CDR3 is 15 residues. This CDR3 is CASSLSGNTNQPQHF. The CDR3 DNA is TGTGCCAGCAGTCTGTCAGGAAACACCAATCAGCCCCAGCATTTT.

This clone has just one count. V and J are TRBV15 and TRBJ1-4, with a weak D call TRBD1 (6 bases). Trimming shortened V by 5 bases and J by 12 bases, and 22 bases separated the two germline ends. The CDR3 totals 15 residues. The V gene's germline CDR1 is LNHNV and CDR2 YYDKDF (reference sequence). The CDR3 reads CATSGRTGPGLQLFF. CDR3 bases: TGTGCCACCAGCGGCAGAACAGGGCCAGGGCTGCAACTGTTTTTT.

The rearrangement uses TRBV2 and TRBJ1-2; 7 positions match TRBD1. There are 15 residues in the CDR3. CDR1 SNHLY and CDR2 FYNNEI come from the germline V gene. Losses at the gene ends were 7 bases for V and 6 bases for J; bases not matched to a gene: 14. CDR3 in DNA: TGTGCCAGCACCCCAGGGGGAAGGGTCCGGCATGGCTACACCTTC. Encoded protein: CASTPGGRVRHGYTF.

This clone was detected only once. The genes are TRBV21-1 and TRBJ2-4; no DNA check was done on the table's D call, TRBD2. TRBV21-1 is listed as a pseudogene. The CDR3 covers 16 residues. The CDR3 DNA is TGTGCCAGCAGCAAGGGGGGGCTGGTAGCCAAAAACAGTCAGTACTTC. Protein: CASSKGGLVAKNSQYF.

In this sample, this clone turned up once. The chain combines TRBV19 with TRBJ2-5, with TRBD1 identical over 7 bases. CDR1 and CDR2 from the germline V gene are LNHDA and SQIVND (reference sequence). The CDR3 covers 15 residues. Unmatched junction bases numbered 13, after V lost 5 bases and J lost 7 bases. This chain's CDR3 is CASSQDRPRRGTQYF. The CDR3 DNA reads TGTGCCAGTAGTCAGGACAGGCCCCGACGCGGGACCCAGTACTTC.

V is TRBV28 and J is TRBJ1-5, with a possible D match to TRBD1 (5 bases). V lost 6 bases and J lost 6, with 9 bases in between. The CDR3 has 12 amino acids. Looked up from germline, CDR1 is MDHEN and CDR2 is SYDVKM. This chain's CDR3 is CASSWGGQPQHF. The CDR3 DNA reads TGTGCCAGCAGCTGGGGCGGTCAGCCCCAGCATTTT.

This clone was recorded only once. The chain carries TRBV9 and TRBJ2-2, with D perhaps TRBD2 (5 bases). The V gene's germline CDR1 is SGDLS and CDR2 YYNGEE. The CDR3 is 14 amino acids. V was cut by 4 bases and J by 2 bases, with 9 bases left in between. The CDR3 nucleotides are TGTGCCAGCAGCCCCCGGGGAAACACCGGGGAGCTGTTTTTT. Encoded protein: CASSPRGNTGELFF. The full variable domain, with the rest looked up from reference TRBV9 and TRBJ2-2, is DSGVTQTPKHLITATGQRVTLRCSPRSGDLSVYWYQQSLDQGLQFLIQYYNGEERAKGNILERFSAQQFPDLHSELNLSSLELGDSALYFCASSPRGNTGELFFGEGSRLTVL.

The chain recombines TRBV6-1 with TRBJ2-3, with 9 positions matching TRBD2. The CDR3 extends over 15 amino acids. V lost 2 bases and J lost 9; bases outside the gene matches: 9. Germline values: CDR1 MNHNS, CDR2 SASEGT. CDR3 nucleotides: TGTGCCAGCAGTGAAATAGCGGGGGACTCGGGCACGCAGTATTTT. It codes for CASSEIAGDSGTQYF.

The chain is built from TRBV5-4 and TRBJ1-4; D call uncertain. From germline, CDR1 is SGHNT and CDR2 YYREEE (reference sequence). The CDR3 is made up of 16 amino acids. Trimming took 1 base from V and 6 from J, leaving 16 bases between them. This CDR3 is CASSLNSRPPDEKLFF. The CDR3 DNA reads as TGTGCCAGCAGCTTGAATAGCCGACCTCCAGATGAAAAACTGTTTTTT.

There are a few counts of this clone. This chain links TRBV27 with TRBJ2-1, with D perhaps matching TRBD2 (6 bases). V dropped 5 bases and J dropped 5 bases, with 22 bases sitting between them. This CDR3 is built from 17 residues. The germline V gene has CDR1 MNHEY and CDR2 SMNVEV (reference sequence). The CDR3 bases are TGTGCCAGCAGTAGCTCCGGGACTTTGGTCAATGACAATGAGCAGTTCTTC. It translates to CASSSSGTLVNDNEQFF.

V gene TRBV2 combines with J gene TRBJ2-2, with TRBD1 as a possible D gene (6 bases). Germline V gives CDR1 SNHLY, CDR2 FYNNEI. This CDR3 has 15 amino acids. Trimming left V 6 bases short and J 2 bases short, with 13 bases between. The CDR3 protein is CASRSQGPNTGELFF. Here the CDR3 DNA reads TGTGCCAGCAGGTCCCAGGGGCCAAACACCGGGGAGCTGTTTTTT.

The chain has TRBV7-2 and TRBJ2-5; 7 nucleotides align to TRBD1. Germline CDR1 is SGHTA and CDR2 is FQGNSA. Trimming cost V 1 base and J 2 bases; bases outside gene matches: 4. There are 15 residues in the CDR3. CDR3 loop: CASSLVWGQQETQYF. For the CDR3, the DNA is TGTGCCAGCAGCTTAGTTTGGGGACAGCAAGAGACCCAGTACTTC.

V gene TRBV25-1 combines with J gene TRBJ1-2; tentative D call: TRBD1 (5 bases). The CDR3 has 14 residues. V was cut by 1 base and J by 8 bases, with 14 bases left in between. Germline V gene lookup returns CDR1 MGHDK and CDR2 SYGVNS. The CDR3 DNA reads TGTGCCAGCAGTGAATTGGAGCCAGGGCGGGGCTACACCTTC. Amino acids: CASSELEPGRGYTF.

The V call is TRBV6-5, the J call TRBJ2-3; D perhaps matches TRBD2 (5 bases). Germline-derived CDR1 and CDR2 are MNHEY and SVGAGI. With 2 bases removed from V and 6 bases from J, the gap between germline ends came to 12 bases. The length of the CDR3 is 14 residues. The CDR3 loop reads CASSYGEGYDTQYF. CDR3 DNA sequence: TGTGCCAGCAGTTACGGAGAGGGTTACGATACGCAGTATTTT.

The V gene is TRBV9, the J gene TRBJ2-1, with D maybe TRBD2 (6 bases). The germline V gene has CDR1 SGDLS and CDR2 YYNGEE. Trimming cost V 5 bases and J 10 bases, with 16 bases left between them. CDR3 length: 13 amino acids. CDR3 residues: CASSPGGPHEQFF. CDR3 in DNA: TGTGCCAGCAGTCCCGGGGGTCCCCACGAGCAGTTCTTC.

CDR3 region: CATWTSGGPGTQYF. CDR3 sequence (DNA): TGTGCCACCTGGACTAGCGGGGGCCCGGGCACGCAGTATTTT. This chain joins TRBV28 and TRBJ2-3, with 13 bases that match TRBD2. The length of the CDR3 is 14 residues. Germline CDR1 is MDHEN and CDR2 is SYDVKM. Trimming at V came to 10 bases and at J to 9 bases, leaving 10 bases not matched to a gene.

J is TRBJ2-3 and V is TRBV28, with 8 bases aligning to TRBD1. This CDR3 is 15 amino acids long. J lost 5 bases, V lost 5 bases, and 9 bases had no gene match. Germline CDR1 MDHEN, CDR2 SYDVKM. CDR3 nucleotide sequence: TGTGCCAGCAGTGGATTGGACAGGGCGGTAGATACGCAGTATTTT. It is translated as CASSGLDRAVDTQYF. The full variable domain, with the rest looked up from reference TRBV28 and TRBJ2-3, is DVKVTQSSRYLVKRTGEKVFLECVQDMDHENMFWYRQDPGLGLRLIYFSYDVKMKEKGDIPEGYSVSREKKERFSLILESASTNQTSMYLCASSGLDRAVDTQYFGPGTRLTVL.

This clone was counted once. The J gene is TRBJ2-2, the V gene TRBV27; maybe TRBD1 (5 bases). The germline CDR1 and CDR2 sequences are MNHEY and SMNVEV (reference sequence). The CDR3 runs to 14 residues. V was trimmed by 8 bases and J by 7 bases, leaving 17 bases between them. For the CDR3, the DNA is TGTGCCAGCCCCTCCCCCAGGGTGGTCGGGGAGCTGTTTTTT. Its protein product is CASPSPRVVGELFF.

The rearrangement joins TRBV6-5 to TRBJ2-7; D gene uncertain. In germline, CDR1 is MNHEY, CDR2 SVGAGI. This CDR3 comprises 13 residues. V was clipped by 7 bases and J by 7 bases, with 17 bases between them. CDR3 protein: CASTDVNDSEQYF. As DNA, the CDR3 is TGTGCCAGCACCGACGTGAATGACTCGGAGCAGTACTTC.

V is TRBV15 and J is TRBJ2-4, with D possibly being TRBD2 (6 bases). The germline V gene encodes CDR1 LNHNV and CDR2 YYDKDF (reference sequence). This CDR3 spans 18 amino acids. V was shortened by 0 bases and J by 2 bases, with 17 bases between the two germline ends. Here the CDR3 DNA reads TGTGCCACCAGCAGAGAGGGCGACGGGAGATTCACCAAAAACATTCAGTACTTC. Translation gives CATSREGDGRFTKNIQYF.

The chain recombines TRBV6-5 with TRBJ2-7; 12 nucleotides agree with TRBD2. From germline, CDR1 is MNHEY and CDR2 SVGAGI. CDR3 length equals 15 residues. The V gene end was trimmed by 6 bases and the J gene end by 1 base; junction bases not matched to a gene: 4. In DNA, the CDR3 is TGTGCCAGCAGCAGGACTAGCGGGGCGTCCTACGAGCAGTACTTC. The encoded protein is CASSRTSGASYEQYF.

The V call is TRBV11-1, the J call TRBJ2-5; TRBD2 matches 7 bases. Per germline, CDR1 SGHAT and CDR2 FQDESV (reference sequence). The V segment lost 2 bases and the J segment 4 bases; nucleotides outside the gene matches: 7. The CDR3 extends over 15 amino acids. In nucleotides, the CDR3 is TGTGCCAGCAGCTTAAGTACTAGCGCCCCAGAGACCCAGTACTTC. Its translation: CASSLSTSAPETQYF.